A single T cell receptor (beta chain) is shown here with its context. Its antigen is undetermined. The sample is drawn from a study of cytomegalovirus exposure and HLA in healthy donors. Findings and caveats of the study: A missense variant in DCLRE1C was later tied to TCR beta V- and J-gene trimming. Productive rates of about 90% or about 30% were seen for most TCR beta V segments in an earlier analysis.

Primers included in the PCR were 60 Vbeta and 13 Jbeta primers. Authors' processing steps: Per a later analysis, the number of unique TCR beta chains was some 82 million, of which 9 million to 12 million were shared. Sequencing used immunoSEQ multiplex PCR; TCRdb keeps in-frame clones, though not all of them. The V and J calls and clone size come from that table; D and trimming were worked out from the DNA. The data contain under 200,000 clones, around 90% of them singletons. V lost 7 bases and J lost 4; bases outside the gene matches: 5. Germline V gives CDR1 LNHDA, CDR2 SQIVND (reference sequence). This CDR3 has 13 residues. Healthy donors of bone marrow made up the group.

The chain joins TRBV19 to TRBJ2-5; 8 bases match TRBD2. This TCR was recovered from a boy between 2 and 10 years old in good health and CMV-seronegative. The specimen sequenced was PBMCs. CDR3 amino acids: CASNNRGGETQYF. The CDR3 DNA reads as TGTGCCAGTAACAACCGGGGGGGAGAGACCCAGTACTTC.